One and the same sample provided the 27 T cell receptor beta chains below, sequenced in a study of response to subunit inactivated influenza vaccine (dated by TCRdb to between 2017 and 2018). The library was made by RT-PCR. Data came from an Illumina HiSeq 2500. Through fastp at Q25 and MiXCR, TCRdb rebuilt clones from the public reads, retaining in-frame beta chains. Records with the same CDR3 protein are collapsed into one entry carrying the most frequent genes and DNA. The sample contains 250,000 to 350,000 distinct CDR3 sequences, 20% to 25% of them found a single time. The ten biggest clones cover about 9.4% of the sample. Here the sequenced sample was PBMCs from blood, taken 21 months after vaccination. Source of these receptors: a man between 50 and 75 years old who received an inactivated influenza vaccine. Donor details come from another sample of the same person, matched by shared clones.

This clonotype was recorded many times. The chain carries TRBV3-1 and TRBJ1-4; D is unresolved. The CDR3 length is 16 residues. With 2 bases removed from V and 0 bases from J, the gap between germline ends came to 10 bases. Germline-derived CDR1 and CDR2 are LGHDT and YNNKEL (reference sequence). The CDR3 protein is CASSQRSSPTNEKLFF. Written as DNA, the CDR3 is TGTGCCAGCAGCCAAAGAAGCTCACCAACTAATGAAAAACTGTTTTTT.

In regard to this clonotype: At one boundary the junction diverges from the germline segment, which might be a read error. The chain links TRBV3-1 to TRBJ1-5, with D uncertain. The V gene's germline CDR1 is LGHDT and CDR2 YNNKEL (reference sequence). This CDR3 spans 15 amino acids. The CDR3 nucleotides are TGTGCCAGCAGCCAAGCGCCAGGCCGCGATCAGCGCCAGCATTTT. Translating gives CASSQAPGRDQRQHF.

The count of this clonotype is one. This chain uses TRBV29-1 with TRBJ2-1, with 13 bases fitting TRBD2. The germline gives CDR1 SQVTM, CDR2 ANQGSEA. The CDR3 consists of 15 residues. Trimming removed 5 bases from V and 7 bases from J; junction bases left unmatched: 8. The CDR3 DNA reads as TGCAGCGTTCCGGGACTAGCGGGATACACGAATGAGCAGTTCTTC. It codes for CSVPGLAGYTNEQFF.

With respect to this clonotype: Its ends do not fully match the called genes, so a read error is possible. The chain is built from TRBV12-3 or TRBV12-4 and TRBJ2-2, with D possibly matching TRBD1 (6 bases). The CDR3 is 14 amino acids. DNA for the CDR3: TGTGCCAGCAACTACAGGGCAGGCACCGGGGTGCTGCTTTTT. Translating it yields CASNYRAGTGVLLF.

In this sample, this clonotype turned up a few times. The CDR3 nucleotides read TGTGCCAGCAGCGATCGGACAGGTTATGGCTACACCTTC. Residues: CASSDRTGYGYTF. The gene calls are TRBV5-5 and TRBJ1-2; 7 nucleotides align to TRBD1. This CDR3 contains 13 residues. After removal of 4 bases from V and 5 bases from J, the junction contained 5 bases not matched to a gene. CDR1 SGHKS and CDR2 YYEKEE come from the germline V gene (reference sequence).

This clonotype has at least ten counts. The chain combines TRBV6-1 with TRBJ1-5; weak D call: TRBD1 (5 bases). V shed 3 bases and J shed 6 bases, with 12 bases lying between them. The length of the CDR3 is 14 residues. The germline CDR1 and CDR2 sequences are MNHNS and SASEGT. CDR3 amino acids: CASSEFTGFQPQHF. The CDR3 nucleotides read TGTGCCAGCAGTGAGTTCACAGGATTTCAGCCCCAGCATTTT.

The rearrangement uses TRBV20-1 and TRBJ2-2; D is unresolved. Germline loops: CDR1 DFQATT, CDR2 SNEGSKA (reference sequence). V lost 1 base and J lost 4, with 7 bases in between. The CDR3 has 13 amino acids. The CDR3 coding sequence is TGCAGTGCTAGAGTGTCGGGCACCGGGGAGCTGTTTTTT. As protein: CSARVSGTGELFF.

The chain is built from TRBV9 and TRBJ1-2; possible D gene TRBD1, 5 bases. Per germline, CDR1 SGDLS and CDR2 YYNGEE. The V end was cut by 4 bases, the J end by 4 bases, with 11 bases between. The CDR3 is 13 residues long. The CDR3 bases are TGTGCCAGCAGCCTAGGAGGGACCTATGGCTACACCTTC. Its protein product is CASSLGGTYGYTF.

This clonotype showed up just a few times. The rearrangement links TRBV6-1 to TRBJ2-1; 9 nucleotides line up with TRBD1. This CDR3 comprises 15 residues. V lost 6 bases and J lost 3; bases outside the gene matches: 6. The V gene's germline CDR1 is MNHNS and CDR2 SASEGT. The CDR3 nucleotides are TGTGCCAGCAGCCAAACGACAGGGGGCTACAATGAGCAGTTCTTC. Translated, it gives CASSQTTGGYNEQFF.

The chain is built from TRBV18 and TRBJ2-2; TRBD2 aligns across 9 bases. The germline V gene encodes CDR1 KGHSH and CDR2 LQKENI. With 6 bases clipped from V and 5 bases from J, the junction kept 7 bases outside the gene matches. The CDR3 extends over 15 amino acids. CDR3 sequence reads: CASSSGGRRTGELFF. Here the CDR3 DNA reads TGTGCCAGCTCGAGCGGGGGGCGAAGGACCGGGGAGCTGTTTTTT.

The chain is built from TRBV4-2 and TRBJ2-5; possible D gene TRBD1, 5 bases. CDR1 and CDR2 (germline): LGHNA, YNFKEQ. The V end lost 2 bases, the J end lost 3 bases, and 10 bases lay between the germline ends. CDR3 size: 14 residues. CDR3 amino acids: CASSQRSGKETQYF. As DNA, the CDR3 is TGTGCCAGCAGCCAAAGGTCAGGGAAAGAGACCCAGTACTTC.

This chain links TRBV2 with TRBJ1-5; D is unresolved. The V gene lost 4 bases and the J gene lost 6 bases, with 7 bases spanning the gap. CDR1 SNHLY and CDR2 FYNNEI come from the germline V gene. CDR3 length: 12 amino acids. The CDR3 DNA sequence: TGTGCCAGCAGTGGCCTGGTTCAGCCCCAGCATTTT. Its translation is CASSGLVQPQHF.

This chain links TRBV7-9 with TRBJ1-2; no definite D call. The CDR3 sequence is 17 residues long. V was cut by 5 bases and J by 0 bases, with 19 bases left in between. Germline CDR1 is SEHNR and CDR2 is FQNEAQ (reference sequence). The DNA of the CDR3 is TGTGCCAGCAGCGTTAGGGTTTTGCGTGATCCTAACTATGGCTACACCTTC. Translated, it gives CASSVRVLRDPNYGYTF.

This clonotype was counted between two and nine times. The chain has TRBV24-1 and TRBJ2-5; TRBD1 or TRBD2 may be the D gene (5 bases each). The V gene's germline CDR1 is KGHDR and CDR2 SFDVKD. There are 15 residues in the CDR3. Trimming took off 3 bases at V and 7 bases at J, with 17 bases between the two ends. CDR3 in amino acids: CATSDQSPGTLTQYF. The CDR3 nucleotides read TGTGCCACCAGTGATCAGAGTCCCGGGACGTTGACCCAGTACTTC.

V and J are TRBV3-1 and TRBJ1-5; 7 bases align to TRBD1. The ends lost 1 base at V and 6 bases at J; junction bases unmatched: 12. CDR1 and CDR2 (germline): LGHDT, YNNKEL (reference sequence). The CDR3 spans 17 residues. The CDR3 DNA reads TGTGCCAGCAGCCAAGTTCCCCTGGCAGGGGGTGGTCAGCCCCAGCATTTT. It is translated as CASSQVPLAGGGQPQHF.

The chain recombines TRBV27 with TRBJ2-1; D might be TRBD1 or TRBD2, each matching 5 bases. Germline values: CDR1 MNHEY, CDR2 SMNVEV (reference sequence). The CDR3 loop spans 15 amino acids. V was trimmed by 7 bases and J by 0 bases, leaving 13 bases between them. CDR3 residues: CASNAAGTSYNEQFF. CDR3 DNA: TGTGCCAGCAACGCGGCCGGGACCTCCTACAATGAGCAGTTCTTC.

The genes are TRBV5-1 and TRBJ1-2; D uncertain. The germline V gene encodes CDR1 SGHRS and CDR2 YFSETQ. The CDR3 is made up of 14 amino acids. Trimming removed 1 base from V and 1 base from J, with 8 bases in between. This CDR3 reads CASSLTVFNYGYTF. CDR3 bases: TGCGCCAGCAGCTTGACGGTCTTTAACTATGGCTACACCTTC. Looking up the rest from reference TRBV5-1 and TRBJ1-2 gives the full variable domain: KAGVTQTPRYLIKTRGQQVTLSCSPISGHRSVSWYQQTPGQGLQFLFEYFSETQRNKGNFPGRFSGRQFSNSRSEMNVSTLELGDSALYLCASSLTVFNYGYTFGSGTRLTVV.

The V call is TRBV20-1, the J call TRBJ2-7; D remains ambiguous. The CDR3 loop spans 10 amino acids. CDR1 is DFQATT, CDR2 SNEGSKA, per germline (reference sequence). The V gene lost 1 base and the J gene lost 4 bases, with 2 bases spanning the gap. The CDR3 sequence is CSARGYEQYF. CDR3 DNA sequence: TGCAGTGCTAGAGGGTACGAGCAGTACTTC.

This clonotype was counted a few times. This chain links TRBV10-3 with TRBJ1-3, with no clear D. The CDR3 sequence is 15 residues long. V was pared by 3 bases and J by 0 bases, with 9 bases between. Germline V gene lookup returns CDR1 ENHRY and CDR2 SYGVKD. The CDR3, as DNA: TGTGCCATCAGTGACACGGAGAGCTCTGGAAACACCATATATTTT. Its translation: CAISDTESSGNTIYF.

This sequence joins TRBV5-5 and TRBJ2-2, with 7 bases that match TRBD1. The V gene's germline CDR1 is SGHKS and CDR2 YYEKEE (reference sequence). Trimming cost V 2 bases and J 4 bases; bases outside gene matches: 5. The CDR3 has 15 residues. CDR3 amino acids: CASSLQGSSTGELFF. CDR3 sequence (DNA): TGTGCCAGCAGCTTACAGGGGTCGAGCACCGGGGAGCTGTTTTTT.

The rearrangement uses TRBV4-3 and TRBJ2-7; 11 nucleotides match TRBD2. The CDR3 is 15 amino acids. CDR1 and CDR2 from the germline V gene are LGHNA and YSLEER. The junction had 1 base not matched to a gene; V was cut back by 0 bases and J by 3 bases. The CDR3 here is CASSQDGTSGYEQYF. Written as DNA, the CDR3 is TGCGCCAGCAGCCAAGACGGGACTAGCGGCTACGAGCAGTACTTC.

This clonotype has just a few counts. The chain uses TRBV12-3 or TRBV12-4 and TRBJ2-7; a weak D match, TRBD1 (6 bases). The V end was cut by 7 bases, the J end by 0 bases, with 13 bases between. The CDR3 loop spans 14 amino acids. The CDR3 protein is CASTGQSSSYEQYF. The CDR3 nucleotides are TGTGCCAGCACCGGACAGTCGAGCTCCTACGAGCAGTACTTC.

This clonotype came up once. The rearrangement uses TRBV4-2 and TRBJ1-2, with D perhaps matching TRBD1 (5 bases). CDR3 length: 16 amino acids. The V and J ends lost 0 bases and 3 bases respectively, with 14 bases between them. Germline V lookup: CDR1 LGHNA, CDR2 YNFKEQ. In DNA form, the CDR3 reads TGTGCCAGCAGCCAAGAGGGGACTGGAGGACACTATGGCTACACCTTC. Translating it yields CASSQEGTGGHYGYTF.

The genes are TRBV2 and TRBJ2-2; 7 bases map to TRBD1. The CDR3 consists of 14 residues. The junction had 5 bases not matched to a gene; V was cut back by 8 bases and J by 2 bases. CDR1 SNHLY and CDR2 FYNNEI come from the germline V gene. CDR3 nucleotide sequence: TGTGCCAGCGGCACAGGGGCCAACACCGGGGAGCTGTTTTTT. Amino acid sequence: CASGTGANTGELFF.

This clonotype was observed many times. The V call is TRBV9, the J call TRBJ2-7; 13 positions match TRBD2. Germline loops: CDR1 SGDLS, CDR2 YYNGEE. This CDR3 contains 15 residues. The J segment lost 2 bases and the V segment lost 4 bases, leaving 3 bases of the junction unmatched. The CDR3 sequence is CASSPGLAGAYEQYF. Here the CDR3 DNA reads TGTGCCAGCAGCCCTGGACTAGCGGGGGCCTACGAGCAGTACTTC.

This clonotype was recorded many times. The V and J genes are TRBV29-1 and TRBJ1-5; D ambiguous. CDR3 length: 13 amino acids. V lost 4 bases to trimming and J lost 2 bases, with 9 bases between them. Germline V CDR1 and CDR2: SQVTM, ANQGSEA. The CDR3 here is CSVAPGGNQPQHF. CDR3 nucleotide sequence: TGCAGCGTTGCCCCCGGGGGCAATCAGCCCCAGCATTTT.

The V and J genes are TRBV4-1 and TRBJ1-5; 11 bases are a match to TRBD1. The V gene's germline CDR1 is MGHRA and CDR2 YSYEKL. The CDR3 covers 19 residues. V shed 4 bases, J shed 0 bases, and the junction held 11 bases outside the gene matches. The CDR3: CASSRTPGTGGNSNQPQHF. The CDR3 DNA sequence: TGCGCCAGCAGCCGGACACCCGGGACAGGGGGGAATAGCAATCAGCCCCAGCATTTT.